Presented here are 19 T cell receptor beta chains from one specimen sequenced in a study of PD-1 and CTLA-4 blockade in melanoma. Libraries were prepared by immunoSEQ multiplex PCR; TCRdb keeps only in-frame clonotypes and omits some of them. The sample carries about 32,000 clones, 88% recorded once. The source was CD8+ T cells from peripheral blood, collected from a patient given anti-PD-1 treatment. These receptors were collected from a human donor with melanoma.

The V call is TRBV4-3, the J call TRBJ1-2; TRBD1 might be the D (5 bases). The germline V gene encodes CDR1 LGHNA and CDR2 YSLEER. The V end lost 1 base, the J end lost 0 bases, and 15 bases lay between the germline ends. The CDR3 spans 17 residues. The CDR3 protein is CASSQGGRGSANYGYTF. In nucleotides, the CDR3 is TGCGCCAGCAGCCAAGGAGGGAGGGGTTCCGCTAACTATGGCTACACCTTC.

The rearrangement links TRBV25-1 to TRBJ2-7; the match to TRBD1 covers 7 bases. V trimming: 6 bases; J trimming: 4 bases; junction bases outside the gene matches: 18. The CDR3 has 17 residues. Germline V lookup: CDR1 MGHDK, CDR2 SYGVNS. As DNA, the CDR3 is TGTGCCAGCAGCTTAAGTTTCCCCCAAACAGGGGCGTACGAGCAGTACTTC. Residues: CASSLSFPQTGAYEQYF.

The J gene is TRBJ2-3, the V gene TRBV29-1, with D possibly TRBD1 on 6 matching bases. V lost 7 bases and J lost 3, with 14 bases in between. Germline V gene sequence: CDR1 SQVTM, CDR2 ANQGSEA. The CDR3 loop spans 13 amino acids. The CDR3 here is CSALQGQTDTQYF. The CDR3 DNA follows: TGCAGCGCCCTACAGGGTCAAACAGATACGCAGTATTTT.

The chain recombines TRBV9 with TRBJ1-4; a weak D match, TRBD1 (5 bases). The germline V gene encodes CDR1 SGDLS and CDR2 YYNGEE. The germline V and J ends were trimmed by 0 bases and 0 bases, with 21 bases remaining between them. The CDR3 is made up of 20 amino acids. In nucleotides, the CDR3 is TGTGCCAGCAGCGTAGTAGTGATGGGGCCGCTCCCCACAACTAATGAAAAACTGTTTTTT. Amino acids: CASSVVVMGPLPTTNEKLFF.

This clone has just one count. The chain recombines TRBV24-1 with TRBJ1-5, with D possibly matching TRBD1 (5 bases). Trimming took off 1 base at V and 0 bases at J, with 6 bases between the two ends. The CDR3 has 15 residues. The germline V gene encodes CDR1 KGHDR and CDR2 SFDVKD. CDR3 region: CATSDLRGSNQPQHF. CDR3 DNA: TGTGCCACCAGTGATTTAAGGGGTAGCAATCAGCCCCAGCATTTT.

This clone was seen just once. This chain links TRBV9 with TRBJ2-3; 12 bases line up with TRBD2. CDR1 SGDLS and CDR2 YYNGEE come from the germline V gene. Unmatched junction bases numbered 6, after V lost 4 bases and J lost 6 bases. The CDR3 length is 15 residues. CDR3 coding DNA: TGTGCCAGCAGCTCTCCTAGCGGGGGGGCGGATACGCAGTATTTT. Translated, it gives CASSSPSGGADTQYF.

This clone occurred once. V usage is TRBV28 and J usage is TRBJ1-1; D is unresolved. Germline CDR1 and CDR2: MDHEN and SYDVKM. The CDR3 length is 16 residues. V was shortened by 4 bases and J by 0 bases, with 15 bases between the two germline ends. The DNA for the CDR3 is TGTGCCAGCAGTTACCCCCAAAGCACCTTGAACACTGAAGCTTTCTTT. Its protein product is CASSYPQSTLNTEAFF.

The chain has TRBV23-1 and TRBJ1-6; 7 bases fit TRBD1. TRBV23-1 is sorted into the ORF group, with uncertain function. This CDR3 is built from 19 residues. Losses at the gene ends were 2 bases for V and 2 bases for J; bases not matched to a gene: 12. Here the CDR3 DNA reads TGCGCCAGCAGTCAACCGACGAACCCCGGGACAGCCTATAATTCACCCCTCCACTTT. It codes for CASSQPTNPGTAYNSPLHF.

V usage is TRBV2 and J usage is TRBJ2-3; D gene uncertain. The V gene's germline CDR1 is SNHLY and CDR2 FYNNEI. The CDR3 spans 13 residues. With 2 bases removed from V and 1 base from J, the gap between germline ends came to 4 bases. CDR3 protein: CASSEIGTDTQYF. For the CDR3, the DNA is TGTGCCAGCAGTGAAATAGGCACAGATACGCAGTATTTT.

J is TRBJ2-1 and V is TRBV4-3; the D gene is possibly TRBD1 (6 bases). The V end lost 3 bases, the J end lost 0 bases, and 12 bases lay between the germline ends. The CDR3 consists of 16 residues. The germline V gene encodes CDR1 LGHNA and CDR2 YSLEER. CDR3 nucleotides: TGCGCCAGCAGCCAGCAGGGGTTGAGCTCCTACAATGAGCAGTTCTTC. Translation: CASSQQGLSSYNEQFF.

CDR3 region: CASSPGTAGETQYF. CDR3 coding DNA: TGCGCCAGCAGCCCAGGGACGGCCGGCGAGACCCAGTACTTC. The J gene is TRBJ2-5, the V gene TRBV4-1; possibly TRBD1 or TRBD2 for D (5 bases each). Trimming took 4 bases from V and 5 from J, leaving 14 bases between them. From germline, CDR1 is MGHRA and CDR2 YSYEKL. The CDR3 spans 14 residues.

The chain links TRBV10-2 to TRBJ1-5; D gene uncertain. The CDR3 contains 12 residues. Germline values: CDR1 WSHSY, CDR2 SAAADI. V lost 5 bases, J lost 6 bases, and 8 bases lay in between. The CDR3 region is CASSLESQPQHF. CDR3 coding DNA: TGCGCCAGCAGTTTGGAGAGTCAGCCCCAGCATTTT.

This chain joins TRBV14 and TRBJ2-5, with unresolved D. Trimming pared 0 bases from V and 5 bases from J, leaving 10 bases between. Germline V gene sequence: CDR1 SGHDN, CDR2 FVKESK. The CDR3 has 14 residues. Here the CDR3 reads CASSQEKGMETQYF. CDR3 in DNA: TGTGCCAGCAGCCAAGAAAAGGGAATGGAGACCCAGTACTTC.

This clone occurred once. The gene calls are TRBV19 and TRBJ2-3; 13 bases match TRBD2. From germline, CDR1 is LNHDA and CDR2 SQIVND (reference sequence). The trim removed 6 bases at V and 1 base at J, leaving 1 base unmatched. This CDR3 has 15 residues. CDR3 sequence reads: CASSGLAGGTDTQYF. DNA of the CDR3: TGTGCCAGTAGCGGACTAGCGGGGGGCACAGATACGCAGTATTTT.

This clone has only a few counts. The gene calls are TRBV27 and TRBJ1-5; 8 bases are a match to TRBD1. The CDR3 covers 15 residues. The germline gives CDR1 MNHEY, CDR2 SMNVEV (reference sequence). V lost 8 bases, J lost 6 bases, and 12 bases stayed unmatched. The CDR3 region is CASGRGQGAIQPQHF. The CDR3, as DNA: TGTGCCAGCGGGCGGGGGCAGGGGGCCATTCAGCCCCAGCATTTT.

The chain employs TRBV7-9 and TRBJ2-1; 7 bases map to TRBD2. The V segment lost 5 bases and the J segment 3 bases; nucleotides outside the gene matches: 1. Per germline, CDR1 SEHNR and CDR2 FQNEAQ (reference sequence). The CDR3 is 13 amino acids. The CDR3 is CASSGLDYNEQFF. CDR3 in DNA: TGTGCCAGCAGCGGACTAGACTACAATGAGCAGTTCTTC.

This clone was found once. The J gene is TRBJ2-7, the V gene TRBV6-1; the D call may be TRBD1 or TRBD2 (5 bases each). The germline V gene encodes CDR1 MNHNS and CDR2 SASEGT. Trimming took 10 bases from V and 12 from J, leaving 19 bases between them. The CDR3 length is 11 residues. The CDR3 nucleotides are TGTGCCACCGGGACGCCAACCCCGCCGTACTTC. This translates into CATGTPTPPYF.

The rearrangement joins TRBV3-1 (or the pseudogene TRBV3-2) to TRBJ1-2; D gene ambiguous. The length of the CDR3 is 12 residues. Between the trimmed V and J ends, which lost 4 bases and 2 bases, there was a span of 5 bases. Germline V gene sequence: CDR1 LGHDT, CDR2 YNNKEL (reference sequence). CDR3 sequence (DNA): TGTGCCAGCAGCCCCTTGAACTATGGCTACACCTTC. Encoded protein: CASSPLNYGYTF.

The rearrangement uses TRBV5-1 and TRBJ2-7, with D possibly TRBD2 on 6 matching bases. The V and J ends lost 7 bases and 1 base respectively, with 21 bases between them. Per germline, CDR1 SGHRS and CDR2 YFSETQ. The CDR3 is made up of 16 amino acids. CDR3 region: CASRPPGGLISYEQYF. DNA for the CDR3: TGCGCCAGCCGTCCCCCTGGGGGACTCATATCCTACGAGCAGTACTTC.